These 27 T cell receptor beta chains came from one sample sequenced in a study of high-grade serous ovarian cancer treatment subgroups. This table comes from immunoSEQ multiplex PCR, and its TCRdb copy is limited to in-frame clones, with some not included. The data show 4,500 or so clones, 75% to 85% seen once. Tumor samples were taken before definitive surgery or chemotherapy. The sample taken for sequencing was tumor tissue. Receptors originate from a human donor with high-grade serous ovarian cancer.

V usage is TRBV6-1 and J usage is TRBJ2-1; the D gene could be TRBD1 or TRBD2 (5 bases each). The CDR3 extends over 14 amino acids. The V gene lost 0 bases and the J gene lost 12 bases, with 15 bases spanning the gap. The germline V gene encodes CDR1 MNHNS and CDR2 SASEGT. The CDR3 is CASSEARDGAGQFF. CDR3 in DNA: TGTGCCAGCAGTGAAGCCCGGGATGGGGCGGGGCAGTTCTTC.

The V and J genes are TRBV12-5 and TRBJ1-2; D is possibly TRBD1 (5 bases). This CDR3 region has 13 residues. Germline-derived CDR1 and CDR2 are LGHNT and FRNRAP. V lost 5 bases, J lost 4 bases, and 11 bases lay in between. The CDR3 sequence is CASGQGKTYGYTF. The CDR3 DNA is TGTGCTAGTGGTCAGGGAAAGACCTATGGCTACACCTTC.

The V and J genes are TRBV19 and TRBJ2-2, with 9 nucleotides matching TRBD1. This CDR3 is 17 amino acids long. Germline V gene sequence: CDR1 LNHDA, CDR2 SQIVND (reference sequence). The V segment lost 4 bases and the J segment 4 bases; nucleotides outside the gene matches: 10. The CDR3: CASSTSQGARGTGELFF. As DNA, the CDR3 is TGTGCCAGTAGTACCTCACAGGGGGCGCGTGGCACCGGGGAGCTGTTTTTT.

The chain employs TRBV10-3 and TRBJ2-3, with 7 bases aligning to TRBD1. The trim removed 4 bases at V and 0 bases at J, leaving 1 base unmatched. The CDR3 is made up of 14 amino acids. Looked up from germline, CDR1 is ENHRY and CDR2 is SYGVKD. CDR3 sequence (DNA): TGTGCCATCAGTGGACAGGGAAGCACAGATACGCAGTATTTT. Protein sequence: CAISGQGSTDTQYF.

The chain combines TRBV10-3 with TRBJ2-7, with D perhaps TRBD1 (5 bases). Trimming removed 0 bases at V and 2 bases at J, with 14 bases between. Germline V CDR1 and CDR2: ENHRY, SYGVKD. The CDR3 spans 16 residues. CDR3 protein: CAISESASRATYEQYF. CDR3 nucleotide sequence: TGTGCCATCAGTGAGTCGGCAAGCAGGGCCACCTACGAGCAGTACTTC.

The chain links TRBV5-1 to TRBJ2-7; D perhaps matches TRBD1 (5 bases). Trimming pared 0 bases from V and 3 bases from J, leaving 7 bases between. Germline V gives CDR1 SGHRS, CDR2 YFSETQ. The CDR3 contains 13 residues. The CDR3 loop is CASSLGQYYEQYF. CDR3 nucleotide sequence: TGCGCCAGCAGCTTGGGACAGTACTACGAGCAGTACTTC.

This chain uses TRBV19 with TRBJ2-7; TRBD2 matches at 8 bases. The CDR3 loop spans 17 amino acids. Germline V gives CDR1 LNHDA, CDR2 SQIVND (reference sequence). V gave up 4 bases and J gave up 0 bases; unmatched junction bases: 11. The CDR3 DNA is TGTGCCAGTAGTACCAGCGGGGCCAGCGGGGGCTCCTACGAGCAGTACTTC. Its protein is CASSTSGASGGSYEQYF.

This sequence joins TRBV15 and TRBJ2-5; the match to TRBD1 covers 7 bases. Trimming removed 1 base from V and 2 bases from J; junction bases left unmatched: 4. Per germline, CDR1 LNHNV and CDR2 YYDKDF (reference sequence). The CDR3 totals 15 residues. The CDR3 loop is CATSRGRGLQETQYF. For the CDR3, the DNA is TGTGCCACCAGCAGAGGAAGGGGGCTACAAGAGACCCAGTACTTC.

This clone has just one count. The V call is TRBV9, the J call TRBJ2-3, with 15 nucleotides matching TRBD2. V gave up 4 bases and J gave up 2 bases; unmatched junction bases: 14. Germline V gives CDR1 SGDLS, CDR2 YYNGEE. This CDR3 has 20 amino acids. The CDR3: CASSLYGLAGGPGFTDTQYF. The CDR3 DNA reads TGTGCCAGCAGCCTATATGGACTAGCGGGGGGGCCGGGTTTCACAGATACGCAGTATTTT.

As to this clone: A read error may account for a junction end that differs from germline. V and J are TRBV7-7 and TRBJ1-3; maybe TRBD1 (5 bases). Germline CDR1 is SSHAT and CDR2 is FNYEAQ (reference sequence). This CDR3 comprises 13 residues. The DNA of the CDR3 is TGTGCTAGCAGTCCAGGGATAGGTAACACCATATATTTT. This gives the protein CASSPGIGNTIYF.

This clone was observed once. The chain employs TRBV6-6 and TRBJ2-7, with unresolved D. The CDR3 length is 14 residues. Germline assignment: CDR1 MNHNY and CDR2 SVGAGI (reference sequence). Trimming cost V 2 bases and J 3 bases, with 11 bases left between them. The CDR3 is CASSYGINDYEQYF. The CDR3 bases are TGTGCCAGCAGTTACGGCATTAATGACTACGAGCAGTACTTC.

This clone was observed a handful of times. V and J are TRBV20-1 and TRBJ1-1; 7 nucleotides line up with TRBD1. V trimming: 5 bases; J trimming: 10 bases; junction bases outside the gene matches: 4. Looked up from germline, CDR1 is DFQATT and CDR2 is SNEGSKA (reference sequence). The CDR3 runs to 10 residues. CDR3 nucleotides: TGCAGTGCTTTCCAGGGGGGAGCTTTCTTT. Protein: CSAFQGGAFF.

In regard to this clone: The junction departs from germline at one end; a sequencing error may be responsible. This chain joins TRBV5-1 and TRBJ2-7; no firm D call. The germline CDR1 and CDR2 sequences are SGHRS and YFSETQ. This CDR3 region has 13 residues. CDR3 sequence reads: CASSLASDASRWF. DNA for the CDR3: TGCGCCAGCAGCTTGGCCAGCGATGCCTCCAGGTGGTTC.

Written as DNA, the CDR3 is TGTGCCAGCAGTTTACGATTCAGTAGCGAAAAACTGTTTTTT. It yields the protein CASSLRFSSEKLFF. This sequence joins TRBV27 and TRBJ1-4; D gene uncertain. Trimming pared 2 bases from V and 8 bases from J, leaving 12 bases between. The CDR3 has 14 residues. Germline CDR1 MNHEY, CDR2 SMNVEV (reference sequence).

The chain is built from TRBV5-8 and TRBJ1-5, with a weak D call TRBD1 (5 bases). This CDR3 is 15 amino acids long. Germline CDR1 is SGHTS and CDR2 is YDEGEE. V was cut by 0 bases and J by 3 bases, with 10 bases left in between. CDR3 residues: CASSLEAGYNQPQHF. The CDR3 DNA follows: TGTGCCAGCAGCTTGGAGGCAGGGTACAATCAGCCCCAGCATTTT.

This clone was detected only a few times. V is TRBV2 and J is TRBJ1-2, with 7 bases identical to TRBD1. Germline loops: CDR1 SNHLY, CDR2 FYNNEI. The CDR3 is 15 residues long. Trimming removed 4 bases from V and 4 bases from J; junction bases left unmatched: 9. CDR3 loop: CASSGDREGGYGYTF. The CDR3 DNA sequence: TGTGCCAGCAGTGGAGACAGGGAAGGAGGCTATGGCTACACCTTC.

This chain joins TRBV4-3 and TRBJ2-3; either TRBD1 or TRBD2 may supply D (6 bases each). The CDR3 runs 20 residues. Germline CDR1 is LGHNA and CDR2 is YSLEER. Trimming took off 0 bases at V and 4 bases at J, with 26 bases between the two ends. CDR3 loop: CASSQDLLTSQEGVADTQYF. CDR3 coding DNA: TGCGCCAGCAGCCAAGACCTCCTGACTAGTCAAGAGGGGGTTGCAGATACGCAGTATTTT.

This chain links TRBV28 with TRBJ2-7, with a weak D call TRBD2 (5 bases). The CDR3 runs to 13 residues. Per the germline V gene, CDR1 is MDHEN and CDR2 is SYDVKM. The germline V and J ends were trimmed by 5 bases and 7 bases, with 15 bases remaining between them. The CDR3 nucleotides are TGTGCCAGCAGTCCCCCCCAAAGCGGAGAGCAGTACTTC. Translated: CASSPPQSGEQYF.

This rearrangement joins TRBV11-3 to TRBJ2-3; 8 nucleotides match TRBD1. Germline V gene sequence: CDR1 SGHNT, CDR2 YENEEA. The CDR3 consists of 17 residues. V was pared by 1 base and J by 1 base, with 7 bases of the junction left unmatched. CDR3 bases: TGTGCCAGCAGCTTAGCTTCAGGGGGCCTGGGCACAGATACGCAGTATTTT. It is translated as CASSLASGGLGTDTQYF.

The CDR3 loop is CASNEPSGANVLTF. CDR3 coding DNA: TGTGCCAGCAACGAACCATCCGGGGCCAACGTCCTGACTTTC. This chain joins TRBV7-2 and TRBJ2-6; D is ambiguous. V was pared by 7 bases and J by 4 bases, with 11 bases between. The CDR3 is 14 amino acids. CDR1 SGHTA and CDR2 FQGNSA come from the germline V gene.

The V and J genes are TRBV25-1 and TRBJ2-2; 8 bases fit TRBD2. Trimming took 6 bases from V and 3 from J; bases not matched to a gene: 3. The germline gives CDR1 MGHDK, CDR2 SYGVNS. This CDR3 comprises 14 residues. Here the CDR3 reads CASSGGADTGELFF. The CDR3 coding sequence is TGTGCCAGCAGCGGGGGGGCAGACACCGGGGAGCTGTTTTTT.

V is TRBV7-8 and J is TRBJ2-1; TRBD2 might be the D (7 bases). The CDR3 consists of 15 residues. Trimming shortened V by 4 bases and J by 7 bases, and 17 bases separated the two germline ends. Germline loops: CDR1 SGHVS, CDR2 FQNEAQ. The CDR3: CASSSEGGALNEQFF. Written as DNA, the CDR3 is TGTGCCAGCAGCTCCGAGGGGGGGGCGCTGAATGAGCAGTTCTTC.

The chain uses TRBV7-3 and TRBJ2-3, with D hard to call. V gave up 2 bases and J gave up 3 bases, with 6 bases separating them. CDR1 is SGHTA and CDR2 is FQGTGA in the germline V gene. The CDR3 consists of 13 residues. The CDR3 nucleotides read TGTGCCAGCAGCTTAGCAATAACAGATACGCAGTATTTT. This codes for CASSLAITDTQYF.

This clone was detected only a few times. J is TRBJ2-3 and V is TRBV9; D remains ambiguous. This CDR3 comprises 15 residues. With 1 base removed from V and 7 bases from J, the gap between germline ends came to 16 bases. The germline gives CDR1 SGDLS, CDR2 YYNGEE. Written as DNA, the CDR3 is TGTGCCAGCAGCGTATTCGGCGGCCCTCCCAATACGCAGTATTTT. Amino acids: CASSVFGGPPNTQYF.

This sequence joins TRBV10-3 and TRBJ2-7; no clear D gene. Germline V gives CDR1 ENHRY, CDR2 SYGVKD. V shed 7 bases and J shed 5 bases, with 15 bases lying between them. The CDR3 consists of 13 residues. The CDR3 DNA reads as TGTGCCATCATCCCGTTTGGTTCCCACGAGCAGTACTTC. It translates to CAIIPFGSHEQYF.

This chain uses TRBV11-2 with TRBJ1-1; a possible D gene is TRBD1 (5 bases). Trimming removed 3 bases at V and 2 bases at J, with 10 bases between. The CDR3 consists of 14 residues. CDR1 is SGHAT, CDR2 FQNNGV, per germline. This CDR3 is CASSFEGRNTEAFF. Written as DNA, the CDR3 is TGTGCCAGCAGCTTTGAGGGGCGTAACACTGAAGCTTTCTTT.

The chain is built from TRBV2 and TRBJ1-2, with unresolved D. V was cut by 3 bases and J by 0 bases, with 14 bases left in between. In germline, CDR1 is SNHLY, CDR2 FYNNEI. The CDR3 loop spans 16 amino acids. The CDR3 nucleotides are TGTGCCAGCAGTGACCCGATAGCAGACGCTAACTATGGCTACACCTTC. Protein: CASSDPIADANYGYTF.